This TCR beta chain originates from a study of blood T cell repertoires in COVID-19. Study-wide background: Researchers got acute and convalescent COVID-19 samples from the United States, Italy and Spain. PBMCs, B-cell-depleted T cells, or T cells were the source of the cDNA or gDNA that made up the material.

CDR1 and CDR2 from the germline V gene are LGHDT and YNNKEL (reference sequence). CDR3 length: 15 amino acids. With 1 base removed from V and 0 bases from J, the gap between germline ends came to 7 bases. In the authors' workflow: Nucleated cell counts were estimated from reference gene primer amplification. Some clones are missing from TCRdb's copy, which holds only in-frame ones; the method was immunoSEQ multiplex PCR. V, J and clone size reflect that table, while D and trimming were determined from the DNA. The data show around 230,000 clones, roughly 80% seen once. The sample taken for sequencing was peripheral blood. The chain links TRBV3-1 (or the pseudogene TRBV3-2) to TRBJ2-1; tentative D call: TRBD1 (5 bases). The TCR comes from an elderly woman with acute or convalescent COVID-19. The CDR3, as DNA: TGTGCCAGCAGCCAAGTTAGGGGCTCCTACAATGAGCAGTTCTTC. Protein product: CASSQVRGSYNEQFF.